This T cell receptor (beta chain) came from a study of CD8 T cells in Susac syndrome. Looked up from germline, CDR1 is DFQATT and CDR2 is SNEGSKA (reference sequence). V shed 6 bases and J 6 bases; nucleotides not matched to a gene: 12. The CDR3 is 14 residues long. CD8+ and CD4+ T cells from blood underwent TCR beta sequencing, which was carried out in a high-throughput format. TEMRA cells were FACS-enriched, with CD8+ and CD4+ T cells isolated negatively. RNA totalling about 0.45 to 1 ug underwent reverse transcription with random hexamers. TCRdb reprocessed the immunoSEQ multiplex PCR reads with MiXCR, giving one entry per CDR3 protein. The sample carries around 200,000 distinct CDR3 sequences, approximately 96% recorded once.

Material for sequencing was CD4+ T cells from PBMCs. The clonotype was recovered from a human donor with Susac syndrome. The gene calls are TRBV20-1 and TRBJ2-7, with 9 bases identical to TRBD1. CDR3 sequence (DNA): TGCAGTGCAAGCGGACAGGGGACCTACGTCGAGCAGTACTTC. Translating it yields CSASGQGTYVEQYF.